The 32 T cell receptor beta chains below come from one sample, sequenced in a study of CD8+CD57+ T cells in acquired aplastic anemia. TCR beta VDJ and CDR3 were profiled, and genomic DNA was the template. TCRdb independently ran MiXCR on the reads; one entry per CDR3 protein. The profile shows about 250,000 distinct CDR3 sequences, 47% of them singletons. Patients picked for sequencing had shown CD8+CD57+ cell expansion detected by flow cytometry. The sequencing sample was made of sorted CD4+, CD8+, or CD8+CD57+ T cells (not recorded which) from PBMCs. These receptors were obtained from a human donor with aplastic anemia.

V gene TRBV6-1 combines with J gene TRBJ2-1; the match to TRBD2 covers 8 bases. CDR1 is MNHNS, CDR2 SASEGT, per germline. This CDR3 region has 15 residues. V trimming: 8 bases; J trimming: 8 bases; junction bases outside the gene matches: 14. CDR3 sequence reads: CASELGRGGLHEQFF. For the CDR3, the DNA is TGTGCCAGCGAGCTTGGCCGGGGGGGCCTTCATGAGCAGTTCTTC.

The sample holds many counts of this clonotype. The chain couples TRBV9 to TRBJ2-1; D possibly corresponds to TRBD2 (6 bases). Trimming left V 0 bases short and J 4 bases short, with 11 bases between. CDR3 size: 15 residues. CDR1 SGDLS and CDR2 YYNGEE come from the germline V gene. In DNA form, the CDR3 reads TGTGCCAGCAGCGTAGGTAGCGGCAATTACAATGAGCAGTTCTTC. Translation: CASSVGSGNYNEQFF.

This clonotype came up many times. This CDR3 reads CASSVAPGQGTNSPLHF. The DNA of the CDR3 is TGTGCCAGCAGCGTAGCCCCGGGGCAGGGGACCAATTCACCCCTCCACTTT. This chain connects TRBV9 to TRBJ1-6, with D possibly matching TRBD1 (6 bases). CDR3 size: 17 residues. V was shortened by 0 bases and J by 7 bases, with 17 bases between the two germline ends. Germline lookup yields CDR1 SGDLS and CDR2 YYNGEE.

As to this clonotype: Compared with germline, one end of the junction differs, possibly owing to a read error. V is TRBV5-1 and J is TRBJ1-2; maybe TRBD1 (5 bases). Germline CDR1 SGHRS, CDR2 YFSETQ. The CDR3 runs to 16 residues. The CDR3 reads CASSYGPGTANYGYTF. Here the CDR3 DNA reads TGTGCCAGCAGCTATGGGCCCGGGACGGCGAACTATGGCTACACCTTC.

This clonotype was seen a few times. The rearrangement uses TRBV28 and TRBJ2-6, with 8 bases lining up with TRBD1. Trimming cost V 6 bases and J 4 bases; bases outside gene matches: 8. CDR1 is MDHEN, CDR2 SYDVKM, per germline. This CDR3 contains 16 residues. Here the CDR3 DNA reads TGTGCCAGCAGCCCTGGACAGGGTCCGGGGGCCAACGTCCTGACTTTC. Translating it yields CASSPGQGPGANVLTF.

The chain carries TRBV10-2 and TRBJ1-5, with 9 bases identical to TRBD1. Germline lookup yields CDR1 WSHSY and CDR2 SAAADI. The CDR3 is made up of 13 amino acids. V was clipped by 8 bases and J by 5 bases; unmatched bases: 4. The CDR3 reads CASSRQGDQPQHF. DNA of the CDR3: TGCGCCAGCTCAAGACAGGGGGATCAGCCCCAGCATTTT.

In DNA form, the CDR3 reads TGTGCTAGAGATCTTGTTAGTGAACTAGCGGAATACAATGAGCAGTTCTTC. This sequence encodes CARDLVSELAEYNEQFF. This chain joins TRBV7-8 and TRBJ2-1, with 8 bases aligning to TRBD2. Looked up from germline, CDR1 is SGHVS and CDR2 is FQNEAQ. The CDR3 consists of 17 residues.

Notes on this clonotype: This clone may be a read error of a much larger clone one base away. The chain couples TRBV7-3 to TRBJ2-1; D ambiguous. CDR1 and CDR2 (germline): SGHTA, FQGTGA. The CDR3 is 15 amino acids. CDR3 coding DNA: TGCGCCAGCAGCCAAGATAAAGGACCTTACAATGAGCAGTCCTTC. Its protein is CASSQDKGPYNEQSF.

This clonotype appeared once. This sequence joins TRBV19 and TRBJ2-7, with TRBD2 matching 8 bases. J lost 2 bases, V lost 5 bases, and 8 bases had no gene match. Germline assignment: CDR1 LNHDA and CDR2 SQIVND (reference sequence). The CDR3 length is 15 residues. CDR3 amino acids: CASSSKREPPYEQYF. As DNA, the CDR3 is TGTGCCAGTAGTTCGAAGCGGGAGCCCCCCTACGAGCAGTACTTC.

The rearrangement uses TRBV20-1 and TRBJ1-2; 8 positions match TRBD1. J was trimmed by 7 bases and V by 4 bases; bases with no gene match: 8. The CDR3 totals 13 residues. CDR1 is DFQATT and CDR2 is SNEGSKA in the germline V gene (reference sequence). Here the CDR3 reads CSATKTGEGGYTF. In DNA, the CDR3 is TGCAGTGCTACAAAGACAGGGGAAGGTGGCTACACCTTC.

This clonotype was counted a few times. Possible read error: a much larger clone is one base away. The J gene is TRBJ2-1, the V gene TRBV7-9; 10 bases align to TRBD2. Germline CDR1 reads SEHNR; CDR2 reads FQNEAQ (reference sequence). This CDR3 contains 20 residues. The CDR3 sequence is CASSVARPAGGQVSYNEQFF. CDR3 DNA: TGTGCCAGCAGCGTAGCGAGGCCAGCGGGGGGGCAGGTGTCCTACAATGAGCAGTTCTTC.

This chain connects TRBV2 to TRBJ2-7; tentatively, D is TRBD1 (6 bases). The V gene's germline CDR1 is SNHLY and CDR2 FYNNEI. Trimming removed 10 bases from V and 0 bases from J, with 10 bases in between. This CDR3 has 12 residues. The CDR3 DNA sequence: TGTGCCAATAAGGGGGTCTCCTACGAGCAGTACTTC. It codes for CANKGVSYEQYF.

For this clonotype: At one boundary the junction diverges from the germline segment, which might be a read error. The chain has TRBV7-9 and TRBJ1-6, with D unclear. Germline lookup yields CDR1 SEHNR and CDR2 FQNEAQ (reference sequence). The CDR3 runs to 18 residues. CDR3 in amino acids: CAGSNTGNFNSYNSPLHF. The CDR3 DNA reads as TGTGCCGGCAGCAACACGGGGAACTTTAACTCCTATAATTCACCCCTCCACTTT.

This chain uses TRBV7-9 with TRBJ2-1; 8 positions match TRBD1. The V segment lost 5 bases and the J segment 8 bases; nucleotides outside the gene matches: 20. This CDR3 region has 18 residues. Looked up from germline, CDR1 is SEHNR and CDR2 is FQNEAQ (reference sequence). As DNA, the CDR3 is TGTGCCAGCAGCGACGGACTTCAGGGGGCTATAGGAATCCATGAGCAGTTCTTC. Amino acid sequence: CASSDGLQGAIGIHEQFF.

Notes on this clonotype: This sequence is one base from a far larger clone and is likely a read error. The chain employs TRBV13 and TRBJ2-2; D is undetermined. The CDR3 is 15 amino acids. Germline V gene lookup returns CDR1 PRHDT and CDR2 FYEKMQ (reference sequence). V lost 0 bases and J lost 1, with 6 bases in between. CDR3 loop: CASSLGQRNTGELFF. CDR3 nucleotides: TGTGCCAGCAGCTTAGGACAGAGGAACACCGGGGAGCTGTTTTTT.

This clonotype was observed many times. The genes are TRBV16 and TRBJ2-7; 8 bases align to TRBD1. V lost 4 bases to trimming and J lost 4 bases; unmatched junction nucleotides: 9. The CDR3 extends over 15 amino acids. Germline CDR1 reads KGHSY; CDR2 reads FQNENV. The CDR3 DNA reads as TGTGCCAGCAGCCGCCCAGGGGGCGCAGAATACGAGCAGTACTTC. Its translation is CASSRPGGAEYEQYF.

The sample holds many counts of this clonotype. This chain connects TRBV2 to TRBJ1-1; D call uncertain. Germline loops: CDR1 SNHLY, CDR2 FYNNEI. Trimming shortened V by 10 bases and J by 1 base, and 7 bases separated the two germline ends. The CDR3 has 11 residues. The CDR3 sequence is CATEANTEAFF. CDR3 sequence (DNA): TGTGCCACCGAAGCGAACACTGAAGCTTTCTTT.

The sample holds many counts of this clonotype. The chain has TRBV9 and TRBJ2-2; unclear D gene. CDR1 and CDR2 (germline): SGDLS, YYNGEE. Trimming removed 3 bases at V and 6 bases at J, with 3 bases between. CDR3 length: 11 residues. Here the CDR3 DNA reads TGTGCCAGCAGCGCTTCCGGGGAGCTGTTTTTT. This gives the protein CASSASGELFF.

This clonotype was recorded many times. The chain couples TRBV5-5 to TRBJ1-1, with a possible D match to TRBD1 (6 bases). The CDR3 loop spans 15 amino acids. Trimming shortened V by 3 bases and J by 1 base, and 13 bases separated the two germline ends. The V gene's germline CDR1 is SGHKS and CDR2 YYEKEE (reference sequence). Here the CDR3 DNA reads TGTGCCAGCAGCTCCGCCAAGGGGGAGAACACTGAAGCTTTCTTT. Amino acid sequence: CASSSAKGENTEAFF.

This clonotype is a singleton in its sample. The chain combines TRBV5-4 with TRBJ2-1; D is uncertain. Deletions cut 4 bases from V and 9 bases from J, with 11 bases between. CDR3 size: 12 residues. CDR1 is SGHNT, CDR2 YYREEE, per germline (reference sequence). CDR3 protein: CASSAPNTEQFF. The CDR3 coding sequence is TGTGCCAGCAGCGCACCTAACACTGAGCAGTTCTTC. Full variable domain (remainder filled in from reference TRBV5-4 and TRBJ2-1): ETGVTQSPTHLIKTRGQQVTLRCSSQSGHNTVSWYQQALGQGPQFIFQYYREEENGRGNFPPRFSGLQFPNYSSELNVNALELDDSALYLCASSAPNTEQFFGPGTRLTVL.

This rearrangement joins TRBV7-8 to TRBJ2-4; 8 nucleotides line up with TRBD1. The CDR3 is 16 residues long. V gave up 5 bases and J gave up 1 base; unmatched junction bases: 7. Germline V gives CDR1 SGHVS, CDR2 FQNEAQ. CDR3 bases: TGTGCCAGCAGCCAATACAGGGGGTGGGCCAAAAACATTCAGTACTTC. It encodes CASSQYRGWAKNIQYF.

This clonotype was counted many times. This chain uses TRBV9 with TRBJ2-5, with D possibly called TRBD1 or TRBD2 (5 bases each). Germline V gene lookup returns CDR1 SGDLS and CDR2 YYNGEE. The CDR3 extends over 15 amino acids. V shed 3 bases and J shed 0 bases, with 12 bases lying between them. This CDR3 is CASSAGASYQETQYF. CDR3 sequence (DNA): TGTGCCAGCAGCGCCGGGGCTAGCTACCAAGAGACCCAGTACTTC. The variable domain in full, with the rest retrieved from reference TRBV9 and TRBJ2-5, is DSGVTQTPKHLITATGQRVTLRCSPRSGDLSVYWYQQSLDQGLQFLIQYYNGEERAKGNILERFSAQQFPDLHSELNLSSLELGDSALYFCASSAGASYQETQYFGPGTRLLVL.

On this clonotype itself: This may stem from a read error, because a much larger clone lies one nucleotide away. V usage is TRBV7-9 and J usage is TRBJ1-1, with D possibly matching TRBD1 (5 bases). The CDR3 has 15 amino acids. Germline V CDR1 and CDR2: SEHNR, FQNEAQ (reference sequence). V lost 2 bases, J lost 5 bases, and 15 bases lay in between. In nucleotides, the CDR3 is TGTGCCAGCAGCTTAAACACAGACGGGGGAACTGAAGCTTTCTTT. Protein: CASSLNTDGGTEAFF. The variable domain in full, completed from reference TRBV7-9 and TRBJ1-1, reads DTGVSQNPRHKITKRGQNVTFRCDPISEHNRLYWYRQTLGQGPEFLTYFQNEAQLEKSRLLSDRFSAERPKGSFSTLEIQRTEQGDSAMYLCASSLNTDGGTEAFFGQGTRLTVV.

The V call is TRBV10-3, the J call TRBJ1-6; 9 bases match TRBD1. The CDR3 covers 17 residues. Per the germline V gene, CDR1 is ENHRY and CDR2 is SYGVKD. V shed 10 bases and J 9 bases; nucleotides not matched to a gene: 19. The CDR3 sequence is CASRGLGSGQGISPLHF. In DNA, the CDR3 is TGTGCCAGCAGGGGCCTGGGATCAGGACAGGGGATTTCACCCCTCCACTTT.

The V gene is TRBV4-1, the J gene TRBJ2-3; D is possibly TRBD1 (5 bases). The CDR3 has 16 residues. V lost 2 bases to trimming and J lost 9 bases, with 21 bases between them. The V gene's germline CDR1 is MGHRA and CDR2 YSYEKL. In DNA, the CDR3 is TGCGCCAGCAGCCAACTACAGGTGGGCCTTCAGGGAACGCAGTATTTT. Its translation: CASSQLQVGLQGTQYF.

CDR3 sequence reads: CASRPGPTAYEQYF. The CDR3 bases are TGTGCCAGCAGACCCGGACCGACCGCCTACGAGCAGTACTTC. The chain employs TRBV10-3 and TRBJ2-7; D not certain. CDR3 length: 14 residues. The V end was cut by 10 bases, the J end by 2 bases, with 18 bases between. Germline loops: CDR1 ENHRY, CDR2 SYGVKD.

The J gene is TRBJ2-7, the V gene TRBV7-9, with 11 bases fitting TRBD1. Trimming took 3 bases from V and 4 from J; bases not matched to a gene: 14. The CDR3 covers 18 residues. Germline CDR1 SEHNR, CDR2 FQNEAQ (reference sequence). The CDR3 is CASSFQLGQGAREYEQYF. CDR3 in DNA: TGTGCCAGCAGCTTTCAACTCGGACAGGGGGCGCGGGAGTACGAGCAGTACTTC.

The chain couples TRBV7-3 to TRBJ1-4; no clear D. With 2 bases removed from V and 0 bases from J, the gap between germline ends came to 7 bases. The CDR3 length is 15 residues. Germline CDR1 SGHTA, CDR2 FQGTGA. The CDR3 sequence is CASSLGPSTNEKLFF. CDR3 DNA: TGTGCCAGCAGCTTAGGACCTTCAACTAATGAAAAACTGTTTTTT. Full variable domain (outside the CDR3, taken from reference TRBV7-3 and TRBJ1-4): GAGVSQTPSNKVTEKGKYVELRCDPISGHTALYWYRQSLGQGPEFLIYFQGTGAADDSGLPNDRFFAVRPEGSVSTLKIQRTERGDSAVYLCASSLGPSTNEKLFFGSGTQLSVL.

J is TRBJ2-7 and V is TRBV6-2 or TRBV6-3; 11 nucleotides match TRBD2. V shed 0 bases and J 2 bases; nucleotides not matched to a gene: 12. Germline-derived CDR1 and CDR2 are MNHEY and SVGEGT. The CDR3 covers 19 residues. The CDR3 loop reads CASSYSMLAGGRKTYEQYF. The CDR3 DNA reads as TGTGCCAGCAGTTACTCGATGCTAGCGGGGGGCCGTAAGACCTACGAGCAGTACTTC.

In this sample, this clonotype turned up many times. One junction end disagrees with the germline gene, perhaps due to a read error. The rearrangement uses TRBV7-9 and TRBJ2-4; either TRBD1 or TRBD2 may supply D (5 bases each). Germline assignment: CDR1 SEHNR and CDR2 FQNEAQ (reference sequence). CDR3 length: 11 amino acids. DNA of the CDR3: TGTGCCAGCTGGGGACCCGCAGCAGGCGTCTTC. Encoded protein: CASWGPAAGVF.

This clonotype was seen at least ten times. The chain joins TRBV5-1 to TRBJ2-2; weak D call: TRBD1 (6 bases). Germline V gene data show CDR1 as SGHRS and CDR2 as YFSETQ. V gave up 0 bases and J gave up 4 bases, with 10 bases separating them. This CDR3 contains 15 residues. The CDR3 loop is CASSLDRVATGELFF. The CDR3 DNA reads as TGCGCCAGCAGCTTGGACAGGGTGGCCACCGGGGAGCTGTTTTTT.

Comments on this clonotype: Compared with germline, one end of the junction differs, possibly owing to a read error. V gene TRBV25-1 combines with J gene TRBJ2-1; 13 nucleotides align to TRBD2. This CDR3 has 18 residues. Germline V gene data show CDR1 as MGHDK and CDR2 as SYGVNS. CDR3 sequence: CAISARTSGRAPYNEQFF. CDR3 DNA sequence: TGTGCCATCAGTGCGCGAACTAGCGGGAGGGCCCCCTACAATGAGCAGTTCTTC.